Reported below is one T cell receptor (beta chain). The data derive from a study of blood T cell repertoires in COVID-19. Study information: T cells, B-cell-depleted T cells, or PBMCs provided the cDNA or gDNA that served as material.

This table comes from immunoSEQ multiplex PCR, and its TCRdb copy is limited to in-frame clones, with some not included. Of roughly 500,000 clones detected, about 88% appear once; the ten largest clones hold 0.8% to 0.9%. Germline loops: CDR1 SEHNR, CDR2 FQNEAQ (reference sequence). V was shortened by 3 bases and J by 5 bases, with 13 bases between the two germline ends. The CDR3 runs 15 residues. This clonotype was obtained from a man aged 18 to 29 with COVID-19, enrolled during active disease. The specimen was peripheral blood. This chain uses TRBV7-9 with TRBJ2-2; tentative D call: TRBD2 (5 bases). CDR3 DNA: TGTGCCAGCAGCTTTGGTCTGGGAGCTACCGGGGAGCTGTTTTTT. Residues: CASSFGLGATGELFF.